Reported below is one T cell receptor beta chain. The trim removed 4 bases at V and 9 bases at J, leaving 11 bases unmatched. The CDR3 extends over 15 amino acids. CDR1 is LGHDT and CDR2 is YNNKEL in the germline V gene (reference sequence). Authors' processing steps: Amplification from reference gene primers served as the basis for estimated nucleated cell counts. Clones were sequenced by immunoSEQ multiplex PCR, and TCRdb holds only the in-frame ones, with some missing. D and trimming come from the DNA, and the V and J calls and clone size come from that table. Here the sample spans more than 200,000 clones, about nine tenths being singletons. This sample was included in a study of blood T cell repertoires in COVID-19. About the research overall: Material from acute and convalescent COVID-19 was sourced from the United States, Italy and Spain.

Specimen: peripheral blood. The receptor was isolated from a man aged 80 or over with acute or convalescent COVID-19. V usage is TRBV3-1 (or the pseudogene TRBV3-2) and J usage is TRBJ2-1; TRBD1 aligns across 8 bases. The CDR3 DNA is TGTGCCAGCAGCCGAATGAGGGACAGGTCTGGTGAGCAGTTCTTC. It is translated as CASSRMRDRSGEQFF.